This TCR beta chain came from a study of OX40 agonist ivuxolimab in advanced cancers. The overall study: At 65% to 90% male, the cohort had a mean age of 60 years, ranging from about 20 to 80. Partial responses were observed in three patients, of whom one had hepatocellular carcinoma and two had cutaneous melanoma. Findings and limits, study-wide: Both CD4+ and CD8+ T cell populations in blood had undergone clonal expansion by week 6 at 0.1 to 3.0 mg/kg.

Germline V gives CDR1 SGHTA, CDR2 FQGNSA. V lost 1 base and J 2 bases, leaving 8 bases between the germline ends. The CDR3 covers 14 residues. Profiled with immunoSEQ multiplex PCR; TCRdb holds only in-frame clones, not every one. The sample has about 49,000 clones, about 88% seen once. In its sample, this clone ranks as medium-sized. The antigen is unknown. The sequencing here drew on CD4+ or CD8+ T cells sorted from blood, taken in a trial of the OX40 agonist ivuxolimab. The chain employs TRBV7-2 and TRBJ1-2; no firm D call. The TCR was taken from an adult with an advanced solid tumor such as melanoma, head and neck, liver or kidney cancer. CDR3 coding DNA: TGTGCCAGCAGCTTAGAATACGCGAACTATGGCTACACCTTC. This codes for CASSLEYANYGYTF.